The 2 T cell receptor beta chains reported below all come from one sample, sequenced in a study of cytomegalovirus exposure and HLA in healthy donors. Amplification used 60 Vbeta primers and 13 Jbeta primers. Sequencing used immunoSEQ multiplex PCR; TCRdb keeps in-frame clones, though not all of them. This table has 150,000 or so clones, 75% to 90% appearing once. The sequenced material came from PBMCs. These receptor sequences come from a woman between 18 and 30 years old in good health and CMV-seronegative.

The chain employs TRBV18 and TRBJ1-1; D is unresolved. This CDR3 has 15 amino acids. Trimming shortened V by 3 bases and J by 3 bases, and 14 bases separated the two germline ends. Germline-derived CDR1 and CDR2 are KGHSH and LQKENI. The CDR3 DNA follows: TGTGCCAGCTCACCCCTTCAGTCGAGCGACACTGAAGCTTTCTTT. Its translation is CASSPLQSSDTEAFF.

V usage is TRBV6-7 and J usage is TRBJ2-7; 12 positions match TRBD1. TRBV6-7 is an open reading frame, and its role is uncertain. With 1 base clipped from V and 5 bases from J, the junction kept 9 bases outside the gene matches. This CDR3 spans 17 amino acids. The CDR3 protein is CASSYFRGTGGWHEQYF. The CDR3 DNA reads TGTGCCAGCAGTTACTTCAGGGGGACAGGGGGCTGGCACGAGCAGTACTTC.